This TCR beta chain was sequenced for a study of T cell repertoires in cytomegalovirus infection. V lost 4 bases to trimming and J lost 0 bases; unmatched junction nucleotides: 2. Germline CDR1 and CDR2: ENHRY and SYGVKD. The CDR3 is made up of 15 amino acids. TCRdb analysed the reads with MiXCR anew, one entry per CDR3 protein. The sample includes about 890,000 distinct CDR3 sequences, less than 35% of them seen just once. Regarding this clonotype: Its antigen remains unknown.

This sequence was found in a human donor in good health (CMV status not recorded). Some clones in this sample may be carry-over from other donors' samples. The V call is TRBV10-3, the J call TRBJ2-2; TRBD1 aligns across 7 bases. The source material was cultured CD8+ T cells from PBMCs, sampled from culture after CMV antigen stimulation. The CDR3 bases are TGTGCCATCAGTGCAGGACAGGCGAACACCGGGGAGCTGTTTTTT. This translates into CAISAGQANTGELFF.